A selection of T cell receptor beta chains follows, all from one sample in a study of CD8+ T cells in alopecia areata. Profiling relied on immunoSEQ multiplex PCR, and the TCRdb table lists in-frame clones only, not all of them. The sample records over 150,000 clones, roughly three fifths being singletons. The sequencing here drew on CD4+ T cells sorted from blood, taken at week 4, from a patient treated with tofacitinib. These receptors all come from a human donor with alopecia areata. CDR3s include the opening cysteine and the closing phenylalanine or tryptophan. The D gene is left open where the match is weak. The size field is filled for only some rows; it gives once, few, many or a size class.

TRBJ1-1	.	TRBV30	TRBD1	CAWWGQIFSMNTEAFF	TGTGCCTGGTGGGGACAGATCTTTTCCATGAACACTGAAGCTTTCTTT
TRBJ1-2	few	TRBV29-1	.	CSATDGYTF	TGCAGCGCGACCGATGGCTACACCTTC
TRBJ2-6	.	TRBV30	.	CAWSVVGWTGANVLTF	TGTGCCTGGAGTGTAGTGGGGTGGACTGGGGCCAACGTCCTGACTTTC
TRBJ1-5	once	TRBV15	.	CATSRGLYSNQPQHF	TGTGCCACCAGCAGAGGCCTATATAGCAATCAGCCCCAGCATTTT
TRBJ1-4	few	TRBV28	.	CASRKTELNEKLFF	TGTGCCAGCAGAAAGACAGAACTCAATGAAAAACTGTTTTTT
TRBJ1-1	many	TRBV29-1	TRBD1	CSVDDRTGTGEAFF	TGCAGCGTTGATGACCGAACCGGGACAGGTGAAGCTTTCTTT
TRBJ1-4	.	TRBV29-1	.	CSVWYGGEKLFF	TGCAGCGTCTGGTATGGGGGAGAAAAACTGTTTTTT
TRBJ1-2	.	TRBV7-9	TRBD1	CASSSGQGAYGYTF	TGTGCCAGCAGCTCTGGACAGGGAGCCTATGGCTACACCTTC
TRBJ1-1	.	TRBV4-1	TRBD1	CASSQDQQGAMNTEAFF	TGCGCCAGCAGCCAAGATCAGCAGGGGGCCATGAACACTGAAGCTTTCTTT
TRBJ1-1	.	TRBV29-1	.	CSVEGGAAEAFF	TGCAGCGTTGAAGGGGGCGCGGCTGAAGCTTTCTTT
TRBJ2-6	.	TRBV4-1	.	CASSQTVSGANVLTF	TGCGCCAGCAGCCAGACAGTCTCTGGGGCCAACGTCCTGACTTTC
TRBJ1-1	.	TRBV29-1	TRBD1	CSATTGGGTEAFF	TGCAGCGCCACGACAGGGGGTGGCACTGAAGCTTTCTTT
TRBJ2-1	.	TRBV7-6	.	CASSLTESGYNEQFF	TGTGCCAGCAGCTTAACCGAATCGGGCTACAATGAGCAGTTCTTC
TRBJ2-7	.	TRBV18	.	CASSPSLYLEQYF	TGTGCCAGCTCACCTTCCCTGTACCTCGAGCAGTACTTC
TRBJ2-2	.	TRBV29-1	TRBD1	CSVGTGVIGELFF	TGCAGCGTGGGGACAGGGGTGATCGGGGAGCTGTTTTTT
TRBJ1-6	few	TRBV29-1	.	CSVGEGRNNSPLHF	TGCAGCGTCGGGGAGGGCAGGAATAATTCACCCCTCCACTTT
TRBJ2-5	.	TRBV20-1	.	CSARSGWTQYF	TGCAGTGCTAGGTCAGGATGGACCCAGTACTTC
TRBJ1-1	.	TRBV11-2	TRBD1	CASSLPPGQGNTEAFF	TGTGCCAGCAGCTTGCCCCCCGGACAGGGAAACACTGAAGCTTTCTTT
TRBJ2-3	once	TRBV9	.	CASRPSTDTQYF	TGTGCCAGCAGGCCTAGCACAGATACGCAGTATTTT
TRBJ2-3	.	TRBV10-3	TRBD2	CATSLAGGIDTQYF	TGTGCCACCTCACTAGCGGGGGGGATTGATACGCAGTATTTT
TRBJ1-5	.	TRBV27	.	CASSFGRDQPQHF	TGTGCCAGCAGTTTCGGCAGGGACCAGCCCCAGCATTTT
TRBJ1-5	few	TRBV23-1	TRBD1	CASTAGGTGRNQPQHF	TGCGCCAGCACCGCTGGGGGGACAGGCCGCAATCAGCCCCAGCATTTT
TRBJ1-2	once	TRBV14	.	CASSQAGTLGYGYTF	TGTGCCAGCAGCCAAGCCGGGACGCTCGGTTATGGCTACACCTTC
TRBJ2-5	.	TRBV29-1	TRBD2	CSGVAGGQTQYF	TGCAGCGGGGTAGCGGGGGGCCAGACCCAGTACTTC
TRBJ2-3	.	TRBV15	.	CATSGPLGSTDTQYF	TGTGCCACCAGCGGACCACTAGGTAGCACAGATACGCAGTATTTT
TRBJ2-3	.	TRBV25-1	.	CASRRTTYTDTQYF	TGTGCCAGCCGACGGACAACCTACACAGATACGCAGTATTTT
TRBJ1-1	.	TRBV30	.	CAWSVEAEAFF	TGTGCCTGGAGTGTTGAAGCGGAAGCTTTCTTT
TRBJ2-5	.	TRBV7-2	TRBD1	CASSSTGTGGVSQYF	TGTGCCAGCAGCTCAACCGGGACAGGGGGCGTGAGCCAGTACTTC
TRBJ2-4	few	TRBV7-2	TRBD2	CASSLDGGGNIQYF	TGTGCCAGCAGCTTAGATGGCGGGGGGAACATTCAGTACTTC
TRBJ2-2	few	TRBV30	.	CAWTPGTQTFVGTGELFF	TGTGCCTGGACTCCCGGGACTCAAACCTTTGTAGGCACCGGGGAGCTGTTTTTT
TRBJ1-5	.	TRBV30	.	CASRAGSNQPQHF	TGTGCCTCTCGGGCTGGCAGCAATCAGCCCCAGCATTTT
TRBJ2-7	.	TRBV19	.	CASSSQQGGKVF	TGTGCCAGTAGTAGTCAACAGGGTGGTAAGGTGTTC
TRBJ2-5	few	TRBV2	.	CASRERNSGETQYF	TGTGCCAGCAGGGAAAGGAACAGTGGGGAGACCCAGTACTTC
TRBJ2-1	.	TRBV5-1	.	CASSLGDVYNEQFF	TGCGCCAGCAGCTTGGGGGACGTATACAATGAGCAGTTCTTC
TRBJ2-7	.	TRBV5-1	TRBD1	CASSFDRVVNEQYF	TGCGCCAGCAGCTTTGACAGGGTGGTCAACGAGCAGTACTTC
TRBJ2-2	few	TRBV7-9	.	CASSLNTGELFF	TGTGCCAGCAGCTTAAACACCGGGGAGCTGTTTTTT
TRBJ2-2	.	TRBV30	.	CAWSHRYPGELFF	TGTGCCTGGAGTCACAGGTATCCCGGGGAGCTGTTTTTT
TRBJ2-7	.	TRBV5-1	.	CASTLRGAVNEQYF	TGCGCCAGCACCTTGAGGGGCGCGGTCAACGAGCAGTACTTC
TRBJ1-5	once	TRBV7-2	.	CASSPIAFSNQPQHF	TGTGCCAGCAGCCCGATTGCCTTCAGCAATCAGCCCCAGCATTTT
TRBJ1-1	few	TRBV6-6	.	CASRWAEEAFF	TGTGCCAGCAGGTGGGCTGAAGAAGCTTTCTTT
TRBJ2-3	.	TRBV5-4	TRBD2	CASSRERGGTDTQYF	TGTGCCAGCAGCAGGGAGCGGGGGGGCACAGATACGCAGTATTTT
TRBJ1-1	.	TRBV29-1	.	CSVRRGGTEAFF	TGCAGCGTCCGAAGGGGGGGCACTGAAGCTTTCTTT
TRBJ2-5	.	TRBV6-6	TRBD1	CASILGQGASETQYF	TGTGCCAGCATCCTAGGGCAGGGGGCCAGCGAGACCCAGTACTTC
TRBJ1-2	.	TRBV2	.	CASSEDGGNYGYTF	TGTGCCAGCAGTGAAGATGGGGGTAACTATGGCTACACCTTC
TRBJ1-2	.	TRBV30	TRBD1	CAWRTGGVGGYTF	TGTGCCTGGCGGACAGGGGGCGTGGGTGGCTACACCTTC
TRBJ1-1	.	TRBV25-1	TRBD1	CASSRAGGLNTEAFF	TGTGCCAGCAGTAGGGCAGGGGGCCTGAACACTGAAGCTTTCTTT
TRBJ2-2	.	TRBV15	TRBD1	CATSRDRGTGELFF	TGTGCCACCAGCAGGGACAGGGGCACCGGGGAGCTGTTTTTT
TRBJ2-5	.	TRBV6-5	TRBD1	CANSDRETQYF	TGTGCCAACTCGGACAGGGAGACCCAGTACTTC
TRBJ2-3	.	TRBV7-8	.	CASSSYLTDTQYF	TGTGCCAGCAGCTCCTACCTCACAGATACGCAGTATTTT
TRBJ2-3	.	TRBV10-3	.	CAISGTVTVLDTQYF	TGTGCCATCAGTGGGACAGTCACCGTCTTGGATACGCAGTATTTT
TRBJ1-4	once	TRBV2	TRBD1	CASSDTGVNEKLFF	TGTGCCAGCAGTGACACAGGGGTTAATGAAAAACTGTTTTTT